Below, one TCR beta chain is given with its context. The data were taken from a study of shared clonotypes between healthy human individuals. Looking at the study overall: The cohort had two women and a few men, ages 18 to 49. Used for every donor were three CD4 naive, three CD4 memory, two CD8 naive and one CD8 memory plate.

It was CD45RO-negative cells, positively selected for CCR7, that made up naive CD8 cells, with terminally differentiated effector memory CD45RA+ cells excluded. Across several immunoSEQ plates, the genomic DNA of each subset was split evenly. The protocol was immunoSEQ multiplex PCR, while the TCRdb copy is restricted to in-frame clones and leaves out a portion. This table holds hundreds of thousands of clones, around 96% found once. The V gene lost 5 bases and the J gene lost 7 bases, with 24 bases spanning the gap. This CDR3 spans 16 amino acids. The germline V gene encodes CDR1 MDHEN and CDR2 SYDVKM.

The V gene is TRBV28, the J gene TRBJ2-7, with a weak D call TRBD2 (6 bases). The sequenced sample consisted of naive CD8+ T cells sorted from blood. The receptor was isolated from a woman aged 25 to 45 in good health. The DNA of the CDR3 is TGTGCCAGCAGTCAGGAGGGAGTGCTCAAATATAGGGAGCAGTACTTC. It is translated as CASSQEGVLKYREQYF.